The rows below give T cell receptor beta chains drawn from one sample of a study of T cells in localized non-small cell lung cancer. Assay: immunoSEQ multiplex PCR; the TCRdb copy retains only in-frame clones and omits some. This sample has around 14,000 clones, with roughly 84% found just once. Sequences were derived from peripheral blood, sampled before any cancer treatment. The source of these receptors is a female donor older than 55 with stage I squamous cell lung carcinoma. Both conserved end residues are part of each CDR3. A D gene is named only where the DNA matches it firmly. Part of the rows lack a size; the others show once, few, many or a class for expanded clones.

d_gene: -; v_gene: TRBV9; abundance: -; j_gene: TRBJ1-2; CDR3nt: TGTGCCAGCAGCGTAGGAGGGACGAACCGCGGCTACACCTTC; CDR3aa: CASSVGGTNRGYTF
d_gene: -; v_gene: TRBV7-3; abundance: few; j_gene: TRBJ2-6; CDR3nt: TGTGCCAGCAGCTCTAGTACTGGGGCCAACGTCCTGACTTTC; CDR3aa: CASSSSTGANVLTF
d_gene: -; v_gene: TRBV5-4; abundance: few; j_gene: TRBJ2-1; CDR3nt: TGTGCCAGCAGCTCCGGAGCGTACAATGAGCAGTTCTTC; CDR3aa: CASSSGAYNEQFF
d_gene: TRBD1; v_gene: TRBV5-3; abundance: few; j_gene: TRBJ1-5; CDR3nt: TGTGCCAGAAGCCCAGACAGGGCTAATCAGCCCCAGCATTTT; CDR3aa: CARSPDRANQPQHF
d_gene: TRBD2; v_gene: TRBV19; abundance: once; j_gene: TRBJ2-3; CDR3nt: TGTGCCAGTAGTGCCCAACCGGGACTAGGGGGCACAGATACGCAGTATTTT; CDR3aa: CASSAQPGLGGTDTQYF
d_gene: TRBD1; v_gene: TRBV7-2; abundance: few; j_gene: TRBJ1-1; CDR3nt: TGTGCCAGCAGCTGGGACAGGGCGGGGGCTGAAGCTTTCTTT; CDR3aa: CASSWDRAGAEAFF
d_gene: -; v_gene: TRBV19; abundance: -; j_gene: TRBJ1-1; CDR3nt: TGTGCCAGTAGTATGAGAGCGGACAGCGTTCGAGCTTTCTTT; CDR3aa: CASSMRADSVRAFF
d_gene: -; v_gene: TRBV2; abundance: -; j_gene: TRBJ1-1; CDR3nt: TGTGCCAGCAGTGAACAGGGTCAGGCTGAAGCTTTCTTT; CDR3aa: CASSEQGQAEAFF
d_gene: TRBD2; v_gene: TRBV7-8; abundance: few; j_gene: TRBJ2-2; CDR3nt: TGTGCCAGCAGGCTAAGCGGGAGTTCGAACACCGGGGAGCTGTTTTTT; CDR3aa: CASRLSGSSNTGELFF
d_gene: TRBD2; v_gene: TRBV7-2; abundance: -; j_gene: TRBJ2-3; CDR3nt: TGTGCCAGCAGCTTCCGCGGGAGAGATACGCAGTATTTT; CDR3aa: CASSFRGRDTQYF
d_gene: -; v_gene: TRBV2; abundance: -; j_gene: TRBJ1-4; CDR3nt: TGTGCCAGCAGTGGTTCAGGCGATGAAAAACTGTTTTTT; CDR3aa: CASSGSGDEKLFF
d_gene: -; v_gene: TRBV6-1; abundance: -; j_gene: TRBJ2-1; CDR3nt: TGTGCCAGCAGTGCCTTCGGGGGTGATAGCTACAATGAGCAGTTCTTC; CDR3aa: CASSAFGGDSYNEQFF
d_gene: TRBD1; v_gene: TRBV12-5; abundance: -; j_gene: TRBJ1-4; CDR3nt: TGTGCTAGTGGTTTGGTCCACAGGGGTGTTAATGAAAAACTGTTTTTT; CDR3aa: CASGLVHRGVNEKLFF
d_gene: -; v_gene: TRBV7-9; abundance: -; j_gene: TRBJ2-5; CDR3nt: TGTGCCAGCAGCTTAGAGTCGGTAGGAGAGACCCAGTACTTC; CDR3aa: CASSLESVGETQYF
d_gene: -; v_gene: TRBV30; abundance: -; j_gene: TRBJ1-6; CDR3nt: TGTGCCTGCGAGCGTGGGTCGGACTCACCCCTCCACTTT; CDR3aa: CACERGSDSPLHF
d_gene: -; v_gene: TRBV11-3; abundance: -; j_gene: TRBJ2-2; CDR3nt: TGTGCCAGCAGCCCCGGGACGACCGGCGGGGAGCTGTTTTTT; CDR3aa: CASSPGTTGGELFF
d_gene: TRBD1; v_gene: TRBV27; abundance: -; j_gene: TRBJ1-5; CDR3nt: TGTGCCAGCAGCCTGACAGGGTCCCTGAGTAATCAGCCCCAGCATTTT; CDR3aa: CASSLTGSLSNQPQHF
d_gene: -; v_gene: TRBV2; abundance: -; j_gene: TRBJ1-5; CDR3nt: TGTGCCAGCAGGAGAGGGGACGGGCCTTATCAGCCCCAGCATTTT; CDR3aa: CASRRGDGPYQPQHF
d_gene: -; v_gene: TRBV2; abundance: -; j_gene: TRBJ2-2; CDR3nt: TGTGCCAGCAGTGACGAGGGTTCCGGGGAGCTGTTTTTT; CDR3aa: CASSDEGSGELFF
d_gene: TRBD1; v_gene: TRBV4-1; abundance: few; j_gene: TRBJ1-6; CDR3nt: TGCGCCAGCAGCCAGGCAGGGGGGCATAATTCACCCCTCCACTTT; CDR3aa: CASSQAGGHNSPLHF
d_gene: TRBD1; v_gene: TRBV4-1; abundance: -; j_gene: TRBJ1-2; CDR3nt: TGCGCCAGCAGCCAGGCCGGGACAGGGAACTATGGCTACACCTTC; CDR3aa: CASSQAGTGNYGYTF
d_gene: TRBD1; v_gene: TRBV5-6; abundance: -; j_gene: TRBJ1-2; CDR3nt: TGTGCCAGCAGCTCCCAGGGGGCAGGCTATGGCTACACCTTC; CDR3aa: CASSSQGAGYGYTF
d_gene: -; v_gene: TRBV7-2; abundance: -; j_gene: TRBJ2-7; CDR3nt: TGTGCCAGCAGCTTAGGATGGATAAGCTACGAGCAGTACTTC; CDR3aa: CASSLGWISYEQYF
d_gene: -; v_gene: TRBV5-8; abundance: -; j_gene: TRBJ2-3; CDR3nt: TGTGCCAGCAGCTTCCCACGCAACCTAACAGATACGCAGTATTTT; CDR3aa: CASSFPRNLTDTQYF
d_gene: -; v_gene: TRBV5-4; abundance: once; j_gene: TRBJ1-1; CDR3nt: TGTGCCAGCAGCCCCGGGAGGGAGATGAACACTGAAGCTTTCTTT; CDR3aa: CASSPGREMNTEAFF
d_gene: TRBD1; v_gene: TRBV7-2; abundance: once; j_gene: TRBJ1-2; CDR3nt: TGTGCCAGCAGCTCACAACAGGGGGCGAGCTATGGCTACACCTTC; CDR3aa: CASSSQQGASYGYTF
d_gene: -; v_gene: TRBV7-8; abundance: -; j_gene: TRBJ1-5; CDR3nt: TGTGCCAGCGGCCCCAGACAGGCCCCCAGCAATCAGCCCCAGCATTTT; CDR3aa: CASGPRQAPSNQPQHF
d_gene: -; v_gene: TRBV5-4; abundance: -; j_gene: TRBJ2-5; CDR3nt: TGTGCCAGCAGCTTGGGGGGGGGCGAGGAGACCCAGTACTTC; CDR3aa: CASSLGGGEETQYF
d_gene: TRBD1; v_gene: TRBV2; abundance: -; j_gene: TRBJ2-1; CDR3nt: TGTGCCAGCAGTGCAGGGCAGGGGGTGTATAATGAGCAGTTCTTC; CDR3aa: CASSAGQGVYNEQFF
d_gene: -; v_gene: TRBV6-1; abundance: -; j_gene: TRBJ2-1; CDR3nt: TGTGCCAGCAGTGAGGGGCTCCTACCAGGTAATGAGCAGTTCTTC; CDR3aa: CASSEGLLPGNEQFF
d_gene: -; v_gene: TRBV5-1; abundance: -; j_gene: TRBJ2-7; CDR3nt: TGCGCCAGCAGCCCTCAGGGGGGCGAGCAGTACTTC; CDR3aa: CASSPQGGEQYF
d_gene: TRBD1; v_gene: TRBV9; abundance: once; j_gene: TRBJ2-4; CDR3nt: TGTGCCAGCAGCGCTTCGACAGGGCCGGGAAACATTCAGTACTTC; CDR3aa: CASSASTGPGNIQYF
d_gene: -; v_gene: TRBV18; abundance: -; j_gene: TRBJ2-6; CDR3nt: TGTGCCAGCTCACTGCAGGGTGCTGGGGCCAACGTCCTGACTTTC; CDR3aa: CASSLQGAGANVLTF
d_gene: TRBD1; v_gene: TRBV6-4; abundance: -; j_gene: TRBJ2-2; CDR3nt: TGTGCCAGCAGTGAAGGGACAGGGTACGGGGAGCTGTTTTTT; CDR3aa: CASSEGTGYGELFF
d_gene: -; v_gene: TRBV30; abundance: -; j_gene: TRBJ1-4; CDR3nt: TGTGCCTGGAGTGGATTATTCTCGTTACAGGTTAATGAAAAACTGTTTTTT; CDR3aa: CAWSGLFSLQVNEKLFF
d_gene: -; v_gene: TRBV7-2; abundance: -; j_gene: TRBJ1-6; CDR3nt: TGTGCCAGCAGCTGGCTAAATTATAATTCACCCCTCCACTTT; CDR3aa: CASSWLNYNSPLHF
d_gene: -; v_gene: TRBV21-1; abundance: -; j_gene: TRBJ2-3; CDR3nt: TGTGCCAGCAGCAGCGCCGTCCCCAAAGCGGGGGAGTCCCTGCAGTATTTT; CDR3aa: CASSSAVPKAGESLQYF
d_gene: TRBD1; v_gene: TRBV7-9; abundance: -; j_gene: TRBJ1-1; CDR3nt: TGTGCCAGCAGCTTACCGACAGGGCTGAACACTGAAGCTTTCTTT; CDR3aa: CASSLPTGLNTEAFF
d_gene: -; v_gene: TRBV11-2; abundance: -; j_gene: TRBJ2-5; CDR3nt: TGTGCCAGCAGTTTTGAAGAGACCCAGTACTTC; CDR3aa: CASSFEETQYF
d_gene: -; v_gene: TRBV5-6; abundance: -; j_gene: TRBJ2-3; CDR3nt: TGTGCCAGCAGCCCCTTCCTTCTAGCACATACGCAGTATTTT; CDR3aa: CASSPFLLAHTQYF
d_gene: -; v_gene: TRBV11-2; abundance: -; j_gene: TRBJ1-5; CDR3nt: TGTGCCAGCAGCTTAGGGGATCAGCCCCAGCATTTT; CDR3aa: CASSLGDQPQHF
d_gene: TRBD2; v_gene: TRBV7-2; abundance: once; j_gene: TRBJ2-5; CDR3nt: TGTGCCAGCAGCTGGGCCCCGCGGGGAGGGGTGGGGACCCAGTACTTC; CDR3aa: CASSWAPRGGVGTQYF
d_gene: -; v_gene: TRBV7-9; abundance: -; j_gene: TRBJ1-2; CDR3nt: TGTGCCAGCAGGGATAGGGGGATCTATGGCTACACCTTC; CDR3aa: CASRDRGIYGYTF
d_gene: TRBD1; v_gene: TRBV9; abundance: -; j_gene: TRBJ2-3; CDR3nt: TGTGCCAGCAGCGTAGACAGGGGAATCACAGATACGCAGTATTTT; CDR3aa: CASSVDRGITDTQYF
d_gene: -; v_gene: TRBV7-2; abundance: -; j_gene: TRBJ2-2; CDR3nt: TGTGCCAGCAGCCCGAGACCCCGATCGGAGCTGTTTTTT; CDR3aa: CASSPRPRSELFF
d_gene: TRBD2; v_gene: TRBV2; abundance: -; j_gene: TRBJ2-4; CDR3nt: TGTGCCAGCAGTGATATTAGCGGGGACGCTGAGGACATTCAGTACTTC; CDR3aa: CASSDISGDAEDIQYF
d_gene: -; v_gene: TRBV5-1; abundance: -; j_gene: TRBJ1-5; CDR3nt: TGCGCCAGCAGCTTCGGACAGCCTATGGGGCCCCAGCATTTT; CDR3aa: CASSFGQPMGPQHF
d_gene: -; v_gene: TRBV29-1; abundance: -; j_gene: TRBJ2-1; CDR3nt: TGCAGCGTTCCCCGGGTCTACAATGAGCAGTTCTTC; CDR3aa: CSVPRVYNEQFF
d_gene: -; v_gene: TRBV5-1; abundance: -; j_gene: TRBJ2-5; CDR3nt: TGCGCCAGCAGCTTTGGGGGGAATGGAGAGACCCAGTACTTC; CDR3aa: CASSFGGNGETQYF
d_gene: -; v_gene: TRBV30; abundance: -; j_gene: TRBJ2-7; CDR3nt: TGTGCCTGGAGGCCGGACTCTTACTCCTACGAGCAGTACTTC; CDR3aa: CAWRPDSYSYEQYF
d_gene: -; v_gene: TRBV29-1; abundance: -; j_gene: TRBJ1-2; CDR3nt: TGCAGCGTTGAAGGCAGGATCTTTGGAGGCTACACCTTC; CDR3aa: CSVEGRIFGGYTF
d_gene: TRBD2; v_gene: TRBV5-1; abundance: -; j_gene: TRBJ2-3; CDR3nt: TGCGCCAGCAGCTGGGCCACTAGCGGGGGGCTAAATCCGGATACGCAGTATTTT; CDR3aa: CASSWATSGGLNPDTQYF
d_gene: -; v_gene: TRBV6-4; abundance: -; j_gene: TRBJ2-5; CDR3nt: TGTGCCAGCAGTGACAGAGGGCAGGGGCAAGAGACCCAGTACTTC; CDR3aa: CASSDRGQGQETQYF